These 32 T cell receptor beta chains were sequenced from one sample in a study of Graves' ophthalmopathy and Graves' hyperthyroidism. Amplification targeted the TCR beta CDR3 regions, with RNA transcripts as the source material. The first round was an RT-PCR with HTBI primers, and the second round was a multiplex PCR. TCRdb processed the multiplex PCR reads anew with MiXCR; each CDR3 protein has one entry. Among approximately 700,000 distinct CDR3 sequences listed, roughly two fifths were seen once. Material for sequencing was peripheral blood. The receptors come from an adult man with Graves' ophthalmopathy.

This clonotype was seen more than once but under ten times. The rearrangement joins TRBV2 to TRBJ2-7; D gene ambiguous. The J call may be wrong; the DNA end is better matched by TRBJ2-1. Germline V gene data show CDR1 as SNHLY and CDR2 as FYNNEI. The CDR3 has 11 amino acids. The CDR3 region is CASRVDTEQFF. DNA of the CDR3: TGTGCCAGCAGGGTCGACACTGAGCAGTTCTTC.

The CDR3 DNA reads as TGTGCCAGCAGCTTGGATGACAGGGCACCGTGGACCTTC. It specifies CASSLDDRAPWTF. This chain joins TRBV7-9 and TRBJ1-2; 7 nucleotides agree with TRBD1. Germline-derived CDR1 and CDR2 are SEHNR and FQNEAQ (reference sequence). This CDR3 comprises 13 residues. The V and J ends lost 3 bases and 14 bases, in that order; junction bases with no gene match: 12. Full variable domain (outside the CDR3, taken from reference TRBV7-9 and TRBJ1-2): DTGVSQNPRHKITKRGQNVTFRCDPISEHNRLYWYRQTLGQGPEFLTYFQNEAQLEKSRLLSDRFSAERPKGSFSTLEIQRTEQGDSAMYLCASSLDDRAPWTFGSGTRLTVV.

The V and J genes are TRBV25-1 and TRBJ2-5; 8 nucleotides match TRBD2. Trimming took 6 bases from V and 4 from J; bases not matched to a gene: 10. This CDR3 region has 15 residues. Per germline, CDR1 MGHDK and CDR2 SYGVNS. CDR3: CASSLRGGRLETQYF. CDR3 coding DNA: TGTGCCAGCAGCTTACGCGGGGGGCGGCTAGAGACCCAGTACTTC.

This clonotype was seen only a few times. The chain joins TRBV7-9 to TRBJ1-1; the D is unclear. Germline V lookup: CDR1 SEHNR, CDR2 FQNEAQ (reference sequence). This CDR3 contains 13 residues. The V end lost 5 bases, the J end lost 4 bases, and 11 bases lay between the germline ends. This chain's CDR3 is CASSQAKTTEAFF. In DNA form, the CDR3 reads TGTGCCAGCAGCCAAGCCAAGACCACTGAAGCTTTCTTT.

This clonotype was recorded at least ten times. The V and J genes are TRBV24-1 and TRBJ2-5; tentatively, D is TRBD1 (5 bases). Trimming cost V 4 bases and J 2 bases, with 13 bases left between them. The germline V gene encodes CDR1 KGHDR and CDR2 SFDVKD. CDR3 size: 15 residues. The CDR3 nucleotides are TGTGCCACCAGTGAATTCGGTAGGGGACAAGAGACCCAGTACTTC. Translated: CATSEFGRGQETQYF.

This clonotype was recorded a few times. The chain combines TRBV12-3 or TRBV12-4 with TRBJ2-7, with TRBD1 matching 7 bases. The CDR3 runs 13 residues. V shed 4 bases, J shed 7 bases, and the junction held 7 bases outside the gene matches. The CDR3 nucleotides are TGTGCCAGCAGTTACCGGGACAGTTTGGAGCAGTACTTC. Its translation: CASSYRDSLEQYF.

This chain joins TRBV7-8 and TRBJ1-6; the D gene is possibly TRBD1 (5 bases). V lost 1 base, J lost 0 bases, and 10 bases lay in between. Germline values: CDR1 SGHVS, CDR2 FQNEAQ. This CDR3 spans 17 amino acids. In DNA form, the CDR3 reads TGTGCCAGCAGCTTAGGTCGACAGAGCTCCTATAATTCACCCCTCCACTTT. Its protein is CASSLGRQSSYNSPLHF.

For this clonotype: A much larger clone sits a single nucleotide away, making a read error possible. The V and J genes are TRBV10-3 and TRBJ1-1; D gene uncertain. This CDR3 spans 14 amino acids. Germline lookup yields CDR1 ENHRY and CDR2 SYGVKD. The CDR3 DNA sequence: TGTGCCAGCAGTTACGGTCAGCCGAACGCTGAAGCTTTCTTT. It encodes CASSYGQPNAEAFF.

V and J are TRBV29-1 and TRBJ1-4; D remains unclear. The V and J ends lost 4 bases and 7 bases respectively, with 7 bases between them. CDR1 and CDR2 from the germline V gene are SQVTM and ANQGSEA. There are 11 residues in the CDR3. The CDR3 is CSVGSREKLFF. The CDR3 nucleotides are TGCAGCGTTGGAAGCCGTGAAAAACTGTTTTTT.

For this clonotype: This may arise from a read error, as a much more abundant clone is one base away. The V gene is TRBV10-3, the J gene TRBJ1-2, with 8 nucleotides matching TRBD1. In germline, CDR1 is ENHRY, CDR2 SYGVKD. The CDR3 covers 14 residues. V trimming: 10 bases; J trimming: 4 bases; junction bases outside the gene matches: 11. For the CDR3, the DNA is TGTGCCAGCAATCCACGACAGGGGACCTATGGCTACACCTTC. It yields the protein CASNPRQGTYGYTF.

This clonotype was seen more than once but under ten times. The CDR3 is CSASRKTGPQRGTF. The CDR3 region has the DNA TGCAGTGCTAGCCGGAAGACAGGCCCCCAGCGGGGCACCTTC. The rearrangement joins TRBV20-1 to TRBJ1-2; a possible D gene is TRBD1 (6 bases). CDR1 DFQATT and CDR2 SNEGSKA come from the germline V gene (reference sequence). The CDR3 totals 14 residues. V lost 3 bases, J lost 13 bases, and 24 bases lay in between.

The chain recombines TRBV11-2 with TRBJ1-5; D perhaps matches TRBD1 (6 bases). The end of the DNA aligns better with TRBJ2-3, so the J call may be wrong. There are 14 residues in the CDR3. Germline CDR1 reads SGHAT; CDR2 reads FQNNGV. DNA for the CDR3: TGTGCCAGCAGCCCTAGGGGGAGCACAGATACGCAGTATTTT. This codes for CASSPRGSTDTQYF.

This clonotype was counted between two and nine times. The rearrangement links TRBV5-5 to TRBJ2-7, with a weak D call TRBD2 (5 bases). The germline V gene has CDR1 SGHKS and CDR2 YYEKEE (reference sequence). The CDR3 loop spans 15 amino acids. Between the trimmed V and J ends, which lost 4 bases and 7 bases, there was a span of 21 bases. Here the CDR3 reads CASSQETITLGEQYF. Here the CDR3 DNA reads TGTGCCAGCAGCCAAGAGACTATCACCTTGGGGGAGCAGTACTTC. Variable domain in full (rest from reference TRBV5-5 and TRBJ2-7): DAGVTQSPTHLIKTRGQQVTLRCSPISGHKSVSWYQQVLGQGPQFIFQYYEKEERGRGNFPDRFSARQFPNYSSELNVNALLLGDSALYLCASSQETITLGEQYFGPGTRLTVT.

The sample holds a few counts of this clonotype. The J gene is TRBJ1-6, the V gene TRBV20-1; possible D gene TRBD1, 6 bases. Trimming took 5 bases from V and 5 from J, leaving 19 bases between them. Germline lookup yields CDR1 DFQATT and CDR2 SNEGSKA (reference sequence). CDR3 length: 16 amino acids. CDR3 in amino acids: CSAEEGVRDHNSPLHF. DNA for the CDR3: TGCAGTGCTGAGGAGGGGGTCCGGGACCATAATTCACCCCTCCACTTT.

The table lists this clonotype with many counts. In nucleotides, the CDR3 is TGTGCCAGCAGAGAGGACCAGGCTAACTATGGCTACACCTTC. Translating gives CASREDQANYGYTF. The chain combines TRBV2 with TRBJ1-2; D gene ambiguous. The ends were cut back, 6 bases at V and 0 bases at J, with 11 bases in the middle. Looked up from germline, CDR1 is SNHLY and CDR2 is FYNNEI. This CDR3 has 14 amino acids.

The V call is TRBV29-1, the J call TRBJ2-5; tentative D call: TRBD2 (5 bases). Germline CDR1 and CDR2: SQVTM and ANQGSEA. The CDR3 loop spans 17 amino acids. Trimming pared 5 bases from V and 3 bases from J, leaving 25 bases between. CDR3 in amino acids: CSVNPTWGQTGKETQYF. CDR3 sequence (DNA): TGCAGCGTTAACCCGACCTGGGGTCAAACGGGAAAAGAGACCCAGTACTTC.

This clonotype was recorded a few times. A junction boundary mismatches the germline segment, possibly from a read error. The chain links TRBV9 to TRBJ2-7; D may be TRBD1 or TRBD2 (7 bases each). Per germline, CDR1 SGDLS and CDR2 YYNGEE. CDR3 length: 13 residues. CDR3 DNA sequence: TGTGCCAGCAGCCGGGACAGACAGACTAGCCAAAACTTC. Residues: CASSRDRQTSQNF.

The J gene is TRBJ2-7, the V gene TRBV15; D possibly matches TRBD1 or TRBD2 (5 bases each). CDR3 length: 14 residues. CDR1 and CDR2 (germline): LNHNV, YYDKDF (reference sequence). V lost 3 bases and J 3 bases, leaving 12 bases between the germline ends. The CDR3 region has the DNA TGTGCCACCAGCAGCCGGGACGAGAACTACGAGCAGTACTTC. Protein sequence: CATSSRDENYEQYF.

This chain uses TRBV9 with TRBJ1-6; D is perhaps TRBD1 (5 bases). This CDR3 spans 13 amino acids. The V gene's germline CDR1 is SGDLS and CDR2 YYNGEE. The V and J ends lost 4 bases and 10 bases respectively, with 12 bases between them. The CDR3 reads CASSQQTASPLHF. The CDR3 DNA sequence: TGTGCCAGCAGCCAGCAGACAGCGTCACCCCTCCACTTT.

This clonotype appeared a few times. V is TRBV14 and J is TRBJ1-2, with D possibly matching TRBD1 (5 bases). The V gene's germline CDR1 is SGHDN and CDR2 FVKESK. V was shortened by 0 bases and J by 4 bases, with 18 bases between the two germline ends. The CDR3 is 17 residues long. CDR3 in amino acids: CASSQELGGVSSYGYTF. The CDR3 nucleotides read TGTGCCAGCAGCCAAGAGCTAGGAGGGGTCAGCTCCTATGGCTACACCTTC.

This clonotype was counted many times. The rearrangement links TRBV11-2 to TRBJ2-7; 8 bases are shared with TRBD2. Germline V lookup: CDR1 SGHAT, CDR2 FQNNGV. V lost 3 bases, J lost 5 bases, and 6 bases stayed unmatched. CDR3 length: 14 residues. CDR3 amino acids: CASSFLAGGDEQYF. Here the CDR3 DNA reads TGTGCCAGCAGCTTTCTAGCGGGTGGTGACGAGCAGTACTTC.

This chain uses TRBV29-1 with TRBJ1-6; TRBD1 aligns across 12 bases. Germline lookup yields CDR1 SQVTM and CDR2 ANQGSEA. V shed 6 bases and J 3 bases; nucleotides not matched to a gene: 3. The CDR3 is 15 amino acids. The CDR3 coding sequence is TGCAGCGTAGGGACAGGGGGCAACTATAATTCACCCCTCCACTTT. It encodes CSVGTGGNYNSPLHF.

Regarding this clonotype: Sequence at one end of the junction differs from germline and may be a read error. The V gene is TRBV29-1, the J gene TRBJ1-3; no clear D. The CDR3 contains 14 residues. Per the germline V gene, CDR1 is SQVTM and CDR2 is ANQGSEA. The CDR3 DNA sequence: TGCAGCGTTGAAGACCGGGCTCAGAGCTACACCGTATATTTT. Translated, it gives CSVEDRAQSYTVYF. The variable domain in full, completed from reference TRBV29-1 and TRBJ1-3, reads SAVISQKPSRDICQRGTSLTIQCQVDSQVTMMFWYRQQPGQSLTLIATANQGSEATYESGFVIDKFPISRPNLTFSTLTVSNMSPEDSSIYLCSVEDRAQSYTVYFGEGSWLTVV.

V is TRBV13 and J is TRBJ2-3, with 16 bases that match TRBD2. CDR3 length: 19 residues. Germline CDR1 PRHDT, CDR2 FYEKMQ (reference sequence). With V trimmed by 0 bases and J by 6 bases, 9 bases remained unmatched. DNA of the CDR3: TGTGCCAGCAGCTTAGGCATTGGGACTAGCGGGAGGGTCCGTGATACGCAGTATTTT. The encoded protein is CASSLGIGTSGRVRDTQYF.

There are many counts of this clonotype. The J gene is TRBJ2-7, the V gene TRBV7-9; D remains unclear. Trimming pared 1 base from V and 5 bases from J, leaving 15 bases between. The CDR3 loop spans 15 amino acids. Germline assignment: CDR1 SEHNR and CDR2 FQNEAQ (reference sequence). CDR3 DNA sequence: TGTGCCAGCAGCTTAGGGGAAGTAGTGGGCGACGAGCAGTACTTC. It codes for CASSLGEVVGDEQYF.

Of note for this clonotype: One base away lies a much larger clone, so this may be a sequencing read error. The CDR3 sequence: CASGLNTKAFF. CDR3 DNA: TGTGCCTCGGGGCTGAACACTAAAGCTTTCTTT. This chain joins TRBV10-3 and TRBJ1-1; possibly TRBD1 for D (5 bases). Looked up from germline, CDR1 is ENHRY and CDR2 is SYGVKD. The CDR3 loop spans 11 amino acids.

The gene calls are TRBV19 and TRBJ2-2, with TRBD1 as a possible D gene (6 bases). The ends were cut back, 0 bases at V and 3 bases at J, with 11 bases in the middle. This CDR3 has 16 amino acids. Germline loops: CDR1 LNHDA, CDR2 SQIVND (reference sequence). The DNA of the CDR3 is TGTGCCAGTAGTATAGAATGGGGGCGAGACACCGGGGAGCTGTTTTTT. As protein: CASSIEWGRDTGELFF.

This clonotype came up a few times. One base away lies a much larger clone, so this may be a sequencing read error. This sequence joins TRBV10-3 and TRBJ2-7; maybe TRBD1 (6 bases). Germline V gene data show CDR1 as ENHRY and CDR2 as SYGVKD. V lost 6 bases, J lost 2 bases, and 14 bases lay in between. The CDR3 contains 14 residues. The CDR3 coding sequence is TGTGCCATCAGCTCGACAGGTGCGCCCTACGAGCAGTACTTC. Protein product: CAISSTGAPYEQYF.

The CDR3 loop reads CASSLHTSGGKSGELFF. CDR3 nucleotide sequence: TGTGCCAGCAGCCTACACACTAGCGGGGGGAAGTCCGGGGAGCTGTTTTTT. The rearrangement uses TRBV7-9 and TRBJ2-2; 12 positions match TRBD2. This CDR3 is 17 amino acids long. Germline values: CDR1 SEHNR, CDR2 FQNEAQ (reference sequence). Trimming took 5 bases from V and 6 from J; bases not matched to a gene: 10.

This clonotype was seen a few times. The V gene is TRBV5-1, the J gene TRBJ1-4, with D maybe TRBD1 (6 bases). The CDR3 is 14 amino acids. V lost 5 bases to trimming and J lost 5 bases, with 13 bases between them. In germline, CDR1 is SGHRS, CDR2 YFSETQ. The DNA for the CDR3 is TGCGCCAGCAGGTCAACAGGGCCGAATGAAAAACTGTTTTTT. Its translation: CASRSTGPNEKLFF.

This clonotype appeared many times. The chain uses TRBV12-3 or TRBV12-4 and TRBJ2-7, with TRBD2 identical over 9 bases. The CDR3 extends over 15 amino acids. J was trimmed by 2 bases and V by 7 bases; bases with no gene match: 9. CDR3 coding DNA: TGTGCCAGCACCCTACGGGAGCGGGGGGCCTACGAGCAGTACTTC. Translating it yields CASTLRERGAYEQYF.

A note on this clonotype: The junction does not match germline at one end; this may be a read error. CDR3 DNA: TGTGCCAACAGCTACGCCGGGACACCTAACTATGGCTACACCTTC. Translated: CANSYAGTPNYGYTF. The rearrangement joins TRBV7-2 to TRBJ1-2, with D possibly being TRBD1 (6 bases). This CDR3 has 15 residues. Germline V gene lookup returns CDR1 SGHTA and CDR2 FQGNSA. The full variable domain, completed using reference TRBV7-2 and TRBJ1-2, is GAGVSQSPSNKVTEKGKDVELRCDPISGHTALYWYRQSLGQGLEFLIYFQGNSAPDKSGLPSDRFSAERTGGSVSTLTIQRTQQEDSAVYLCANSYAGTPNYGYTFGSGTRLTVV.